A selection of T cell receptor beta chains follows, all from one sample in a study of cytomegalovirus exposure and HLA in healthy donors. Method: immunoSEQ multiplex PCR; TCRdb's copy keeps in-frame clones and lacks some. The table has around 80,000 clones, about 95% seen once. Input material: PBMCs. These receptors were taken from a woman aged 18-30 years in good health and CMV-seronegative. Both conserved end residues are part of each CDR3. A D gene is named only where the DNA matches it firmly. Rows give clone size only sometimes, using once, few, many, or a class for an expanded clone.

>TRBJ2-3|TRBV5-1|NA|TRBD1
TGCGCCAGCAGCTTACCAGGGGGTGTCACAGATACGCAGTATTTT
CASSLPGGVTDTQYF
>TRBJ2-1|TRBV11-3|NA|TRBD2
TGTGCCAGCAGCTTAGATCACAGTGGGACTACACGTTACAATGAGCAGTTCTTC
CASSLDHSGTTRYNEQFF
>TRBJ2-1|TRBV19|NA|TRBD2
TGTGCCAGTAGTATAGGGGGACTAGCTTACAATGAGCAGTTCTTC
CASSIGGLAYNEQFF
>TRBJ2-7|TRBV7-2|NA|TRBD2
TGTGCCAGCAGCTGGAGACTAGCGGGAGCTCGCGAGCAGTACTTC
CASSWRLAGAREQYF
>TRBJ2-1|TRBV7-6|NA|TRBD2
TGTGCCAGCAGCCCGCAGGGCGGACTAGCCGGTGAGCAGTTCTTC
CASSPQGGLAGEQFF
>TRBJ1-1|TRBV11-2|NA|NA
TGTGCCAGCAGCTTAGAGTTGCGGATGGGAGCTTTCTTT
CASSLELRMGAFF
>TRBJ2-1|TRBV11-3|once|NA
TGTGCCAGCAGCTTAGAAAGGACAAAGCAGTTCTTC
CASSLERTKQFF
>TRBJ2-7|TRBV21-1|NA|NA
TGTGCCAGCAGGACCCCCCTTGGGACAGTAGAATACGAGCAGTACTTC
CASRTPLGTVEYEQYF
>TRBJ2-1|TRBV5-1|NA|NA
TGCGCCAGCAGAACCGAACAGGACTACAATGAGCAGTTCTTC
CASRTEQDYNEQFF
>TRBJ2-7|TRBV14|NA|NA
TGTGCCAGCAGCCAAGTGGCCCCCTACGAGCAGTACTTC
CASSQVAPYEQYF
>TRBJ2-2|TRBV10-1|NA|NA
TGCGCCAGCAGTGAGCCCTCAGGGGCCCTGACCACCGGGGAGCTGTTTTTT
CASSEPSGALTTGELFF
>TRBJ2-5|TRBV27|NA|NA
TGTGCCAGCAAGAGGTACCTCCAAGAGACCCAGTACTTC
CASKRYLQETQYF
>TRBJ2-1|TRBV9|NA|TRBD1
TGTGCCAGCAATAGGGGAACCGGGGGAGGGGAACCGGGACAGGGGGCCGGTGAGCAGTTCTTC
CASNRGTGGGEPGQGAGEQFF
>TRBJ1-3|TRBV2|once|TRBD1
TGTGCCAGCACGTCGGGACAGGGGTTCGCTGGAAACACCATATATTTT
CASTSGQGFAGNTIYF
>TRBJ1-5|TRBV18|NA|NA
TGTGCCAGCTCACCTATCTCCGTGAGCAATCAGCCCCAGCATTTT
CASSPISVSNQPQHF
>TRBJ1-2|TRBV11-2|NA|NA
TGTGCCAGCAGCTTCGCGCAGGGCGACGACTACACCTTC
CASSFAQGDDYTF
>TRBJ1-3|TRBV2|NA|TRBD1
TGTGCCAGCAGTACTTGGACAGGGAGTGGAAACACCATATATTTT
CASSTWTGSGNTIYF
>TRBJ2-2|TRBV7-2|NA|NA
TGTGCCAACAGCGGAGAGGTCGCGAACACCGGGGAGCTGTTTTTT
CANSGEVANTGELFF
>TRBJ2-5|TRBV4-1|NA|TRBD2
TGCGCCAGCAGCCAACCCGGCAGCGGGAGGGCCGCGGAGACCCAGTACTTC
CASSQPGSGRAAETQYF
>TRBJ1-2|TRBV5-1|NA|NA
TGCGCCAGCAGCTTGTGGGGAGCCCTGGACTATGGCTACACCTTC
CASSLWGALDYGYTF
>TRBJ2-2|TRBV19|few|NA
TGTGCCAGTAGTACCTATCCGGGAAGCACCGGGGAGCTGTTTTTT
CASSTYPGSTGELFF
>TRBJ1-1|TRBV7-9|NA|TRBD1
TGTGCCAGCAGCCCCGTCGGACAGGTGCTAAAAACTGAAGCTTTCTTT
CASSPVGQVLKTEAFF
>TRBJ1-1|TRBV21-1|NA|NA
TGTGCCAGCAGCAAACGGGGGGGTACTGAAGCTTTCTTT
CASSKRGGTEAFF
>TRBJ2-1|TRBV5-1|NA|TRBD1
TGCGCCAGCAGCCAGCCGGGACAGGGGGCCAATGAGCAGTTCTTC
CASSQPGQGANEQFF
>TRBJ2-1|TRBV5-1|once|TRBD2
TGCGCCAGCAGCTTGTCGCTAGCGGGAGCTGGTGAGCAGTTCTTC
CASSLSLAGAGEQFF
>TRBJ2-7|TRBV19|NA|NA
TGTGCCAGTAGACAGGGAAATTTAGTCCTTTACGAGCAGTACTTC
CASRQGNLVLYEQYF
>TRBJ2-2|TRBV27|NA|NA
TGTGCCAGCAGGACACAGAGGGCCGGGAACACCGGGGAGCTGTTTTTT
CASRTQRAGNTGELFF
>TRBJ1-2|TRBV5-6|NA|NA
TGTGCCAGCAGCTTGCCGGACTATGGCTACACCTTC
CASSLPDYGYTF
>TRBJ1-1|TRBV18|NA|TRBD1
TGTGCCAGCTCAACAACACAGGGGGTTAGCGCTGAAGCTTTCTTT
CASSTTQGVSAEAFF
>TRBJ2-1|TRBV20-1|NA|TRBD2
TGCAGTGCTAGGGGGGGGATGGAGCAGTTCTTC
CSARGGMEQFF
>TRBJ2-2|TRBV7-6|once|TRBD2
TGTGCCAGCAGCGGAAGATTTAGCGGGAAGAACACCGGGGAGCTGTTTTTT
CASSGRFSGKNTGELFF
>TRBJ2-2|TRBV29-1|NA|TRBD2
TGCAGCGTCCTTTGGGGGGGGACGAACACCGGGGAGCTGTTTTTT
CSVLWGGTNTGELFF